A selection of T cell receptor beta chains follows, all from one sample in a study of blood T cell repertoires in COVID-19. Clones were read by immunoSEQ multiplex PCR, and TCRdb kept only the in-frame ones, dropping some. The sample carries about 300,000 clones, around 83% recorded once. The specimen sequenced was peripheral blood. The receptors originated from a woman aged 50 to 65 with acute or convalescent COVID-19. Each CDR3 is given with its conserved first and last residue. The D gene is left open where the match is weak. Size is omitted from some rows. Given values are once, few, many or a class for expanded clones.

D,J,size,V,DNA,CDR3
NA,TRBJ2-2,NA,TRBV19,TGTGCCAGTTTCTTAGGGAGCTGGGCGAACACCGGGGAGCTGTTTTTT,CASFLGSWANTGELFF
TRBD1,TRBJ2-3,NA,TRBV6-5,TGTGCCAGCAGTTATGGTCGGACAGGGCGGCCAGATACGCAGTATTTT,CASSYGRTGRPDTQYF
NA,TRBJ2-3,NA,TRBV7-9,TGTGCCAGCAGCTCCCGTGTGGTACGGAGCACAGATACGCAGTATTTT,CASSSRVVRSTDTQYF
TRBD2,TRBJ2-5,NA,TRBV7-2,TGTGCCAGCAGCAGCCGGACCGGGGGGGAGACCCAGTACTTC,CASSSRTGGETQYF
TRBD2,TRBJ2-2,few,TRBV27,TGTGCCAGCAGTTCAAGCGGGAGAAACACCGGGGAGCTGTTTTTT,CASSSSGRNTGELFF
TRBD2,TRBJ2-3,NA,TRBV5-1,TGCGCCAGCAGCGATAGCGGGAGCACAGATACGCAGTATTTT,CASSDSGSTDTQYF
NA,TRBJ1-1,once,TRBV29-1,TGCAGTGTGAGACGTGCGGACACTGAAGCTTTCTTT,CSVRRADTEAFF
NA,TRBJ1-5,NA,TRBV18,TGTGCCAGCTCACAGGGGGTCGGCAATCAGCCCCAGCATTTT,CASSQGVGNQPQHF
NA,TRBJ2-1,NA,TRBV21-1,TGTGCCAGCACGAAACCTGAAGTCGGTAACAATGAGCAGTTCTTC,CASTKPEVGNNEQFF
TRBD1,TRBJ1-1,NA,TRBV6-1,TGTGCCAGCAGTGGCCCTCCCGGACAGGGCATACTGAACACTGAAGCTTTCTTT,CASSGPPGQGILNTEAFF
NA,TRBJ2-2,NA,TRBV24-1,TGTGCCACCAGTGATCGAGCAGGGGCTAACACCGGGGAGCTGTTTTTT,CATSDRAGANTGELFF
TRBD1,TRBJ2-7,NA,TRBV2,TGTGCCAGCACGGGACAGGTATCCCAGGAGCAGTACTTC,CASTGQVSQEQYF
NA,TRBJ1-1,NA,TRBV30,TGTGCCTGGAGTCCCTTGAGGACTGAAGCTTTCTTT,CAWSPLRTEAFF
NA,TRBJ1-6,few,TRBV27,TGTGCCAGCAGTTTCTATCGGGATGGAGGGAATTCACCCCTCCACTTT,CASSFYRDGGNSPLHF
NA,TRBJ1-4,few,TRBV10-3,TGTGCCATCAGTGAGGCCCAGGCTAATGAAAAACTGTTTTTT,CAISEAQANEKLFF
TRBD1,TRBJ1-2,NA,TRBV6-6,TGTGCCAGCGGACTCCGGGACAGGGGTAATCGTGGCTACACCTTC,CASGLRDRGNRGYTF
NA,TRBJ2-1,few,TRBV11-2,TGTGCCAGCAGCCCGGGACACTGGGGTGAGCAGTTCTTC,CASSPGHWGEQFF
NA,TRBJ2-3,NA,TRBV5-1,TGCGCCAGCAGTCGGGGGTACAGGGAGGGAACAGATACGCAGTATTTT,CASSRGYREGTDTQYF
NA,TRBJ1-1,NA,TRBV5-1,TGCGCCAGCAGCTTCATGACAGTGAACACTGAAGCTTTCTTT,CASSFMTVNTEAFF
NA,TRBJ1-3,once,TRBV7-9,TGTGCCAGCAGCCCAGACAGTCGCTCTGGAAACACCATATATTTT,CASSPDSRSGNTIYF
TRBD1,TRBJ2-3,NA,TRBV5-3,TGTGCCAGAAGCTTAAGGGGGCGATTGACAGATACGCAGTATTTT,CARSLRGRLTDTQYF
NA,TRBJ1-1,NA,TRBV27,TGTGCCAGCAGTTCCAGGGTGGCGAACACTGAAGCTTTCTTT,CASSSRVANTEAFF
NA,TRBJ2-1,NA,TRBV5-1,TGCGCCAGCAAAAGGGGAACCTACAATGAGCAGTTCTTC,CASKRGTYNEQFF
NA,TRBJ2-5,NA,TRBV5-6,TGTGCCAGCAGCTCGCAAGGCGGGGAGGGGGAGCCAGAGACCCAGTACTTC,CASSSQGGEGEPETQYF
NA,TRBJ2-1,once,TRBV6-2/TRBV6-3,TGTGCCAGCAGCCAACAGGGGGGGCATGAGCAGTTCTTC,CASSQQGGHEQFF
TRBD2,TRBJ2-1,NA,TRBV27,TGTGCCAGCAGTTTATCCCCCGGGACTAGCGGGAGAGATGAGCAGTTCTTC,CASSLSPGTSGRDEQFF
NA,TRBJ2-5,NA,TRBV11-2,TGTGCCAGCAGCCCACCCCTAGCCAGAGAGACCCAGTACTTC,CASSPPLARETQYF